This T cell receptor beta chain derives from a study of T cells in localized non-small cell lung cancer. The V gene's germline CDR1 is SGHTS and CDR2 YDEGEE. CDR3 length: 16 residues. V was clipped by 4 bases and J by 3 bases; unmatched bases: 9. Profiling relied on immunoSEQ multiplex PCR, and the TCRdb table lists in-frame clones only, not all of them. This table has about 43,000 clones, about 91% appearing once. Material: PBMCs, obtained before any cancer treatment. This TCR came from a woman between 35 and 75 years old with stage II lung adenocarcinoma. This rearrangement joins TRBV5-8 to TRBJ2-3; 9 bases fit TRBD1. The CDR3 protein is CASSPYRGLGTDTQYF. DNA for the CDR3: TGTGCCAGCAGCCCTTACAGGGGGCTTGGGACAGATACGCAGTATTTT.